These T cell receptor beta chains were read from a single sample in a study of blood T cell repertoires in COVID-19. TCRdb's copy holds only in-frame clones and misses some; the assay was immunoSEQ multiplex PCR. The data contain about 230,000 clones, 85% to 90% of them singletons. The sample consisted of peripheral blood. The receptors were gathered from a man aged 45-65 years with COVID-19, enrolled during active disease. The CDR3 runs from the conserved cysteine through the conserved F or W. A D gene is named only where the DNA matches it firmly. The size entry is marked missing in some rows and otherwise reads once, few, many or a size class.

v_gene	d_gene	abundance	j_gene	CDR3nt	CDR3aa
TRBV5-1	-	few	TRBJ2-3	TGCGCCAGCAGCTCAAGACAGAAAACAGATACGCAGTATTTT	CASSSRQKTDTQYF
TRBV2	TRBD2	-	TRBJ2-1	TGTGCCAGCAGTTGGACTAGCGGGGGCGGTGAGCAGTTCTTC	CASSWTSGGGEQFF
TRBV3-1/TRBV3-2	TRBD2	-	TRBJ2-3	TGTGCCAGCAGCCGAGCGGGAGGGCCGACAGATACGCAGTATTTT	CASSRAGGPTDTQYF
TRBV4-1	-	-	TRBJ2-1	TGCGCCAGCAGGGGGACTGTCAATGAGCAGTTCTTC	CASRGTVNEQFF
TRBV5-4	TRBD2	-	TRBJ2-1	TGTGCCAGCAGCTTGGATCTAGCGGGAGGTGGCAATGAGCAGTTCTTC	CASSLDLAGGGNEQFF
TRBV27	TRBD2	few	TRBJ2-1	TGTGCCAGCAGTGATACTAGCGGGAGGGACAATGAGCAGTTCTTC	CASSDTSGRDNEQFF
TRBV27	-	-	TRBJ1-1	TGTGCCAGCAGTTTATCCCGCCTATCCGGCACTGAAGCTTTCTTT	CASSLSRLSGTEAFF
TRBV10-3	TRBD1	once	TRBJ2-5	TGTGCCATCAGTGAGAACAGGGGCACGCAGTACTTC	CAISENRGTQYF
TRBV6-5	-	-	TRBJ2-7	TGTGCCAGTATTCGCGGCCCCTCCTACGAGCAGTACTTC	CASIRGPSYEQYF
TRBV19	-	-	TRBJ1-1	TGTGCCAGTAGTGATCGGACAGTAGGGAACACTGAAGCTTTCTTT	CASSDRTVGNTEAFF
TRBV7-9	TRBD2	-	TRBJ2-3	TGTGCCAGCTCTTTTAGCGGGAGACCGACGCAGTATTTT	CASSFSGRPTQYF
TRBV9	TRBD2	-	TRBJ2-7	TGTGCCAGCAGCGTAGGGCTAGCGGGGGGTTCCAACTCCTACGAGCAGTACTTC	CASSVGLAGGSNSYEQYF
TRBV2	-	once	TRBJ1-4	TGTGCCAGCAGGGGTTTCAAAGGAGTTGAAAAACTGTTTTTT	CASRGFKGVEKLFF
TRBV5-1	TRBD2	-	TRBJ2-1	TGCGCCAGCAGCCTGTCGGGGACTAGATTCAATGAGCAGTTCTTC	CASSLSGTRFNEQFF
TRBV9	-	-	TRBJ1-5	TGTGCCAGCAGCCAACAGGAAAATCAGCCCCAGCATTTT	CASSQQENQPQHF
TRBV29-1	-	-	TRBJ2-7	TGCAGCGTTGAAAGGGGCCCCGAGCAGTACTTC	CSVERGPEQYF
TRBV5-5	-	-	TRBJ2-7	TGTGCCAGCAGCTTTAGGTGGCCAGGATACGAGCAGTACTTC	CASSFRWPGYEQYF
TRBV12-5	-	few	TRBJ2-2	TGTGCTAGTGGTTTGGTACCGAACGGGGCGAACACCGGGGAGCTGTTTTTT	CASGLVPNGANTGELFF
TRBV11-2	-	-	TRBJ1-1	TGTGCCAGCAGCTTAGATCCGGGGGGGCTCAACACTGAAGCTTTCTTT	CASSLDPGGLNTEAFF
TRBV14	-	-	TRBJ2-2	TGTGCCAGCAGCCTACTGGACGGGAGAGGTACCGGGGAGCTGTTTTTT	CASSLLDGRGTGELFF
TRBV14	TRBD1	-	TRBJ2-3	TGTGCCACTAGTGGGCAGGGGGACACAGATACGCAGTATTTT	CATSGQGDTDTQYF
TRBV30	TRBD1	-	TRBJ1-3	TGTGCCTGGAGCCTAATGGCCGGGACAGGGCCCTCTGGAAACACCATATATTTT	CAWSLMAGTGPSGNTIYF
TRBV6-5	TRBD2	-	TRBJ2-7	TGTGCCAGCAGTAGGACTAGCGGGAGCTACGAGCAGTACTTC	CASSRTSGSYEQYF
TRBV5-1	TRBD1	-	TRBJ2-7	TGCGCCAGCAGCTTGGCGCCGGGACAGGGCGACGAGCAGTACTTC	CASSLAPGQGDEQYF
TRBV11-3	-	-	TRBJ2-1	TGTGCCAGCAGCTTGGGGGGATCCAATGAGCAGTTCTTC	CASSLGGSNEQFF
TRBV28	TRBD2	-	TRBJ2-2	TGTGCCAGCAGTGCCCGGTCAGCGGGGACGAACACCGGGGAGCTGTTTTTT	CASSARSAGTNTGELFF
TRBV11-1	-	-	TRBJ2-7	TGTGCCAGCAGCTTTAGCGGAATGGACGGCGAGCAGTACTTC	CASSFSGMDGEQYF
TRBV28	-	-	TRBJ1-2	TGTGCCAGCACCAGGCGCTATGGCTACACCTTC	CASTRRYGYTF
TRBV2	-	once	TRBJ1-5	TGTGCCAGCAGTGAAGCTCCCGGGGTGAGGCAGCCCCAGCATTTT	CASSEAPGVRQPQHF
TRBV30	TRBD1	-	TRBJ2-1	TGTGCCTGGAGTTCCTACAGGGGACCCAATGAGCAGTTCTTC	CAWSSYRGPNEQFF
TRBV29-1	-	many	TRBJ1-1	TGCAGCGTTAGTAGCGTCAGGACCTACACTGAAGCTTTCTTT	CSVSSVRTYTEAFF
TRBV6-1	TRBD1	-	TRBJ1-5	TGTGCCAGCAGTGAAGCAGTCTCGGCAGGGGGCCCTCAGCCCCAGCATTTT	CASSEAVSAGGPQPQHF
TRBV5-1	TRBD2	-	TRBJ2-1	TGCGCCAGCAGCCGCACTAGCGGGGGGGCCAATGAGCAGTTCTTC	CASSRTSGGANEQFF
TRBV5-6	TRBD1	-	TRBJ1-5	TGTGCCAGCAGCTTGGCCAGGGGGGCAGGTCAGCCCCAGCATTTT	CASSLARGAGQPQHF
TRBV6-4	-	-	TRBJ2-5	TGTGCCAGCAGTGACGATCCCAGATCGGGGGAGGAGACCCAGTACTTC	CASSDDPRSGEETQYF
TRBV29-1	-	-	TRBJ2-7	TGCAGCGTTGTCGGGAGCTCCTACGAGCAGTACTTC	CSVVGSSYEQYF
TRBV7-6	TRBD1	-	TRBJ2-7	TGTGCCAGCAGCTTAGCGGGACAGCCGAGCTCCTACGAGCAGTACTTC	CASSLAGQPSSYEQYF
TRBV6-5	TRBD2	once	TRBJ2-3	TGTGCCAGCGGCTTTAGCGGGGGGACAGATACGCAGTATTTT	CASGFSGGTDTQYF
TRBV5-1	TRBD1	-	TRBJ1-2	TGCGCCAGCAGCTTGGGACAGGGGTCCTACACCTTC	CASSLGQGSYTF
TRBV5-1	TRBD1	once	TRBJ2-7	TGCGCCAGCAGCCTTTGGACAGGGATCTACGAGCAGTACTTC	CASSLWTGIYEQYF
TRBV7-9	-	-	TRBJ2-1	TGTGCCAGCAGCTTAGCGAAGTTAGGACTCTCCGATGAGCAGTTCTTC	CASSLAKLGLSDEQFF
TRBV14	TRBD2	-	TRBJ2-7	TGTGCCAGCAGCCCGGGACTAGCGATCGACGAGCAGTACTTC	CASSPGLAIDEQYF
TRBV24-1	TRBD1	-	TRBJ2-1	TGTGCCACCAGTGAACCGGACAGGGCAAACTCCTACAATGAGCAGTTCTTC	CATSEPDRANSYNEQFF
TRBV7-3	TRBD2	-	TRBJ2-1	TGTGCCAGCAGCGAAATGGCTAGCGGGAACCATGAGCAGTTCTTC	CASSEMASGNHEQFF
TRBV28	TRBD1	few	TRBJ1-6	TGTGCCAGCAGTACGATCCGGACAGGGGGATGGTCACCCCTCCACTTT	CASSTIRTGGWSPLHF
TRBV6-2/TRBV6-3	-	-	TRBJ2-5	TGTGCCAGCAGTTATGACAGGTCAGAGACCCAGTACTTC	CASSYDRSETQYF
TRBV7-8	TRBD1	once	TRBJ2-7	TGTGCCAGCAGCGCCCGGGACAGGGAACGGGACGAGCAGTACTTC	CASSARDRERDEQYF
TRBV18	TRBD1	-	TRBJ1-5	TGTGCCAGCTCACCAAGGGACAGGGGGTTCTTTGAGCCCCAGCATTTT	CASSPRDRGFFEPQHF
TRBV29-1	-	-	TRBJ2-5	TGCAGCGTTGATGGCGGGAACCAAGAGACCCAGTACTTC	CSVDGGNQETQYF
TRBV7-9	TRBD1	-	TRBJ2-1	TGTGCCAGCAACCCTACAGGGGGCTTCGACAATGAGCAGTTCTTC	CASNPTGGFDNEQFF
TRBV10-3	-	-	TRBJ2-7	TGTGCCATCAGTGTAGACAGGTCTTCCTCCTACGAGCAGTACTTC	CAISVDRSSSYEQYF
TRBV11-2	TRBD1	-	TRBJ1-1	TGTGCCGTCCGGGGACAGCCCAACACTGAAGCTTTCTTT	CAVRGQPNTEAFF
TRBV7-3	TRBD1	-	TRBJ2-2	TGTGCCAGCAGCTTCCCGACAGGGGGGCAGACCGGGGAGCTGTTTTTT	CASSFPTGGQTGELFF
TRBV10-3	-	once	TRBJ1-1	TGTGCCATCAGGGGGGGGGACACTGAAGCTTTCTTT	CAIRGGDTEAFF
TRBV9	TRBD2	-	TRBJ2-3	TGTGCCAGCAGCGTAGATCGGGGGGGCGGCGGCACAGATACGCAGTATTTT	CASSVDRGGGGTDTQYF
TRBV6-1	TRBD2	-	TRBJ2-5	TGTGCCAGCAGTGGCGAACAGGGACTAGCGGGGGGTGGGACCCAGTACTTC	CASSGEQGLAGGGTQYF
TRBV5-4	-	-	TRBJ2-1	TGTGCCAGCAGCTTGGGGCGGGAAATCTCCTACAATGAGCAGTTCTTC	CASSLGREISYNEQFF
TRBV19	-	-	TRBJ1-4	TGTGCCAGTAGTATTGTCAGGGGAGAAGAAAAACTGTTTTTT	CASSIVRGEEKLFF
TRBV3-1/TRBV3-2	-	once	TRBJ1-2	TGTGCCAGCAGCCAACAGGGGCTGGGCTACACCTTC	CASSQQGLGYTF
TRBV19	-	-	TRBJ1-2	TGTGCCAGTAGTATAGGCGGGGGGGAGACGTATGGCTACACCTTC	CASSIGGGETYGYTF